The 3 T cell receptor beta chains below come from one sample, sequenced in a study of CXCR3-negative and CXCR3-positive naive CD8 T cells (dated by TCRdb to the late 2010s). Beyond this particular receptor, the publication reports: Compared with CXCR3-negative naive cells, CXCR3-positive naive cells had TRB CDR3s with higher hydrophobicity (lower Kidera factor 4), lower energy, and higher strength and volume indices.

Their target antigens are unknown. Sequencing instrument: NextSeq 550. The Human TCR Profiling Kit (MiLaboratory) was used to make UMI-labeled 5' RACE TRB cDNA libraries. Reads reprocessed by TCRdb are summarized as one entry per CDR3 protein sequence, and DNA is absent. The table held for this sample gives tens of thousands of distinct CDR3 sequences. The ten largest clones capture under 0.9% of the sample. Material for sequencing was naive CXCR3+ CD8+ T cells from blood. The cell subset or site label on this specimen signifies: CD45RO-CCR7+CD27+CD95- naive CD8+ T cells expressing CXCR3 (TNR3+). The source of these receptors is a human donor in good health. Some clones in this sample may be carry-over from other donors' samples.

The chain uses TRBV20-1 and TRBJ2-7; the D call from TCRdb, TRBD2, cannot be confirmed without DNA. The CDR3 runs to 16 residues. CDR1 DFQATT and CDR2 SNEGSKA come from the germline V gene (reference sequence). CDR3: CSARDQLAGDSYEQYF.

V and J are TRBV7-9 and TRBJ2-2; absent DNA, TCRdb's TRBD1 call cannot be checked. CDR3 length: 17 amino acids. Germline CDR1 reads SEHNR; CDR2 reads FQNEAQ (reference sequence). CDR3: CASSPPGTFANTGELFF.

The chain joins TRBV20-1 to TRBJ2-7. CDR1 DFQATT and CDR2 SNEGSKA come from the germline V gene (reference sequence). This CDR3 is 13 amino acids long. CDR3 in amino acids: CSAPRGEDYEQYF.